This T cell receptor beta chain originates from a study of blood T cell repertoires in COVID-19. Study as a whole: Specimens from acute and convalescent COVID-19 originated in the United States, Italy and Spain. Nucleic acid was either cDNA or gDNA, and it came from T cells, B-cell-depleted T cells, or PBMCs.

Patients in Seattle were enrolled during active infection, then followed longitudinally. Original processing methods: Cell counts per sample came from amplifying reference gene primers. Method: immunoSEQ multiplex PCR; TCRdb's copy keeps in-frame clones and lacks some. D and trimming come from the DNA, and the V and J calls and clone size come from that table. The data show more than 300,000 clones, around 87% seen once. The CDR3 consists of 13 residues. Germline CDR1 is SGHKS and CDR2 is YYEKEE (reference sequence). Trimming cost V 1 base and J 4 bases, with 7 bases left between them. The clonotype was recovered from a woman in her thirties with COVID-19, enrolled during active disease. The chain combines TRBV5-5 with TRBJ2-3; D not resolved. The sequenced sample was peripheral blood. The CDR3 DNA is TGTGCCAGCAGCTTGTTGGCTTCAGATACGCAGTATTTT. Translation: CASSLLASDTQYF.